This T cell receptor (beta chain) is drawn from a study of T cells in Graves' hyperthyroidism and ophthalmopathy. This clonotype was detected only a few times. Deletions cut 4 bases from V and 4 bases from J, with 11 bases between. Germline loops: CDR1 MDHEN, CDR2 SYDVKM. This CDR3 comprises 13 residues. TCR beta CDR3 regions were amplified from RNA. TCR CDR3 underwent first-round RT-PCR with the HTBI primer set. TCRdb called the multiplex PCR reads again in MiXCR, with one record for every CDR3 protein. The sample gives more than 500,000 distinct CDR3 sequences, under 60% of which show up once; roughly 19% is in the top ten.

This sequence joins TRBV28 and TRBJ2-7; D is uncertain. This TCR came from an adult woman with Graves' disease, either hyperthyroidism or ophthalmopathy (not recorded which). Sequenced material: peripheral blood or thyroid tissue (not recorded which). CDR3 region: CASSSEQRYEQYF. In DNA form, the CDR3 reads TGTGCCAGCAGTTCAGAACAAAGATACGAGCAGTACTTC.